The clone carrying this T cell receptor beta chain was observed once. Antigen: not known. These data come from a study of cytomegalovirus exposure and HLA in healthy donors. Primers for the PCR totalled 60 Vbeta and 13 Jbeta. Only in-frame clones appear in the TCRdb table, and some are missing; sequencing was by immunoSEQ multiplex PCR. The sample contains some 99,000 clones, approximately 70% of which appear only once. Germline CDR1 reads MGHRA; CDR2 reads YSYEKL. V lost 4 bases, J lost 7 bases, and 17 bases lay in between. This CDR3 is built from 15 residues. Notes on the study in general: Among donors in an Asian-associated ancestry cluster, a later analysis reportedly found fewer N-insertions than the roughly 700-donor mean.

The sequence was collected from a man in his forties in good health and CMV-seronegative. Sequenced input: PBMCs. The J gene is TRBJ1-5, the V gene TRBV4-1, with D perhaps matching TRBD1 (5 bases). The CDR3 region is CASSLKDGGEQPQHF. CDR3 coding DNA: TGCGCCAGCAGCCTGAAGGACGGAGGGGAGCAGCCCCAGCATTTT.